This TCR beta chain derives from a study of T cell repertoires in cytomegalovirus infection. Study-wide results and caveats: HLA-C-restricted TCR beta clonotypes specific for CMV led the ex vivo response.

With 5 bases removed from V and 5 bases from J, the gap between germline ends came to 16 bases. Germline V gene lookup returns CDR1 SNHLY and CDR2 FYNNEI. The CDR3 runs to 15 residues. TCRdb independently ran MiXCR on the reads; one entry per CDR3 protein. Of hundreds of thousands of distinct CDR3 sequences listed, roughly 24% are singletons. Concerning this clonotype: The target antigen is unknown.

Sequenced input: CD8+ T cells from PBMCs. The receptor's source is a human donor in good health (CMV status not recorded). Some clones in this sample may be carry-over from other donors' samples. This chain connects TRBV2 to TRBJ2-1, with D possibly TRBD2 on 7 matching bases. The CDR3 protein is CASSSRGASNNEQFF. CDR3 nucleotide sequence: TGTGCCAGCAGTTCACGGGGGGCTTCCAACAATGAGCAGTTCTTC. Full variable domain (rest looked up from reference TRBV2 and TRBJ2-1): EPEVTQTPSHQVTQMGQEVILRCVPISNHLYFYWYRQILGQKVEFLVSFYNNEISEKSEIFDDQFSVERPDGSNFTLKIRSTKLEDSAMYFCASSSRGASNNEQFFGPGTRLTVL.